This T cell receptor beta chain appears in the sequencing data of a study of T cells after yellow fever vaccination. Study-level findings and limits: Faster peaking, at day 5 versus 15, marked a secondary response that was weaker. Post-booster reappearance was seen for most primary-vaccination clones (around 96% CD4, roughly 88% CD8). FACS-sorted repertoires could harbor abundant contaminating bulk-population clonotypes.

TCRdb re-called the 5' RACE reads through MiXCR, storing one row per CDR3 protein. The data hold around 610,000 distinct CDR3 sequences, with around an eighth observed a single time. This clonotype was seen ten or more times. Its matching antigen is unknown. The CDR3 has 16 amino acids. Trimming at V came to 5 bases and at J to 2 bases, leaving 6 bases not matched to a gene. The J gene is TRBJ2-3, the V gene TRBV12-3 or TRBV12-4; 11 bases agree with TRBD2. The TCR was taken from a man aged 25 to 40 who received the YFV17D yellow fever vaccine. The sequencing here drew on PBMCs, taken on the day of the yellow fever booster vaccination. This CDR3 reads CASSIGTSGYTDTQYF. The CDR3 DNA is TGTGCCAGCAGTATCGGGACTAGCGGCTACACAGATACGCAGTATTTT.